A selection of T cell receptor beta chains follows, all from one sample in a study of CD8 T cells in ankylosing spondylitis. In TCRdb, the 5' RACE reads were re-called with MiXCR into one record per CDR3 protein. The table includes 100,000 or so distinct CDR3 sequences, approximately 9.6% detected once. The sample was blood, either unsorted or a sorted T cell fraction (not recorded which). The receptor source for this set is a male donor with ankylosing spondylitis. The CDR3 runs from the conserved cysteine through the conserved F or W. The order of the fields is clone size, J gene, V gene, D gene, CDR3 protein, CDR3 DNA. D genes are given only for firm matches. Some rows mark clone size as missing; the rest say once, few, many or name a class of expanded clone.

>many|TRBJ2-1|TRBV6-2/TRBV6-3|-
CATLGSQGNEQFF
TGTGCCACCCTTGGGTCCCAGGGCAATGAGCAGTTCTTC
>-|TRBJ1-1|TRBV29-1|TRBD1
CSVGTGGRTEAFF
TGCAGCGTAGGGACAGGGGGCAGGACTGAAGCTTTCTTT
>many|TRBJ2-1|TRBV29-1|TRBD2
CSVEDILAGNYNEQFF
TGCAGCGTTGAAGATATACTAGCGGGAAACTACAATGAGCAGTTCTTC
>few|TRBJ2-2|TRBV12-5|TRBD1
CASGLGEWDRGPAGELFF
TGTGCTAGTGGTTTGGGAGAGTGGGACAGGGGGCCGGCCGGGGAGCTGTTTTTT
>few|TRBJ2-3|TRBV12-3/TRBV12-4|-
CASRGGEQYF
TGTGCCAGCAGAGGAGGGGAGCAGTATTTT
>-|TRBJ2-3|TRBV15|TRBD2
CATSITSGSTDTQYF
TGTGCCACCAGCATTACTAGCGGGAGCACAGATACGCAGTATTTT
>many|TRBJ2-1|TRBV2|-
CASSEWGAAGSPFYNEQFF
TGTGCCAGCAGTGAATGGGGGGCCGCAGGGTCTCCCTTTTACAATGAGCAGTTCTTC
>-|TRBJ1-2|TRBV2|-
CVSSEGSSPSYGYTF
TGTGTCAGCAGTGAAGGGTCAAGCCCTAGCTATGGCTACACCTTC
>few|TRBJ2-7|TRBV7-9|TRBD2
CASEDAERGYEQYF
TGTGCCAGCGAAGATGCTGAGCGGGGGTACGAGCAGTACTTC
>few|TRBJ2-4|TRBV2|-
CASRVDGALAKNIQYF
TGTGCCAGCAGGGTTGATGGGGCTTTAGCCAAAAACATTCAGTACTTC
>-|TRBJ1-2|TRBV7-9|TRBD1
CASSSGQGDTF
TGTGCCAGCAGCTCAGGACAGGGGGACACCTTC
>few|TRBJ2-5|TRBV27|TRBD1
CASSPTGGQETQYF
TGTGCCAGCAGTCCAACAGGGGGCCAAGAGACCCAGTACTTC
>-|TRBJ2-2|TRBV25-1|TRBD2
CASSAPSRGDTGELFF
TGTGCCAGCAGTGCCCCGTCTCGGGGGGACACCGGGGAGCTGTTTTTT
>many|TRBJ1-2|TRBV4-2|-
CASSQEGSLINYGYTF
TGTGCCAGCAGCCAAGAAGGGAGTTTAATTAACTATGGCTACACCTTC
>many|TRBJ1-2|TRBV27|TRBD1
CASSFGQDYGYTF
TGTGCCAGCAGTTTCGGACAGGACTATGGCTACACCTTC
>many|TRBJ2-3|TRBV11-2|-
CASSSTDRGYTDTQYF
TGTGCCAGCAGCTCCACCGATCGTGGCTACACAGATACGCAGTATTTT
>-|TRBJ2-2|TRBV24-1|-
CATSDWTADGTGELFF
TGTGCCACCAGTGACTGGACAGCGGATGGCACCGGGGAGCTGTTTTTT
>many|TRBJ2-1|TRBV11-1|TRBD2
CASSPLAGLSRSYNEQFF
TGTGCCAGCAGTCCTCTAGCGGGACTCTCTCGCTCCTACAATGAGCAGTTCTTC
>many|TRBJ2-1|TRBV12-3/TRBV12-4|-
CASSGWSSYNEQFF
TGTGCCAGCAGTGGATGGAGCTCCTACAATGAGCAGTTCTTC
>-|TRBJ1-5|TRBV27|-
CASSPLAGNQPQHF
TGTGCCAGCAGTCCCTTAGCCGGGAATCAGCCCCAGCATTTT
>few|TRBJ2-7|TRBV12-3/TRBV12-4|-
CASSLGGLSYEQYF
TGTGCCAGCAGTCTAGGGGGGCTCTCCTACGAGCAGTACTTC
>many|TRBJ2-7|TRBV7-9|-
CASSLEFGGAPYEQYF
TGTGCCAGCAGCTTAGAGTTCGGCGGGGCCCCCTACGAGCAGTACTTC
>many|TRBJ2-1|TRBV7-6|TRBD1
CASSQDRGRYNEQFF
TGTGCCAGCAGCCAAGACAGGGGGCGGTACAATGAGCAGTTCTTC
>few|TRBJ2-5|TRBV11-2|-
CASSRILAQETQYF
TGTGCCAGCAGCCGGATACTAGCTCAAGAGACCCAGTACTTC
>-|TRBJ2-1|TRBV11-2|TRBD2
CAIKPSGIYEQFF
TGTGCCATCAAGCCTAGCGGGATTTATGAGCAGTTCTTC
>-|TRBJ2-5|TRBV27|-
CASSPLGEAGRAAQYF
TGTGCCAGCAGTCCACTCGGGGAGGCAGGCCGCGCGGCCCAGTACTTC
>few|TRBJ2-1|TRBV27|TRBD2
CASSPRTSGRGYNEQFF
TGTGCCAGCAGTCCCCGGACTAGCGGGAGGGGGTACAATGAGCAGTTCTTC
>many|TRBJ2-5|TRBV28|-
CASNSGQGEGQETQYF
TGTGCCAGCAATTCAGGACAAGGAGAAGGACAAGAGACCCAGTACTTC
>-|TRBJ2-2|TRBV6-1|-
CASSEENYTGELFF
TGTGCCAGCAGTGAAGAAAATTACACCGGGGAGCTGTTTTTT
>many|TRBJ2-7|TRBV10-2|TRBD1
CASSDRASYEQYF
TGCGCCAGCAGCGACAGGGCCTCCTACGAGCAGTACTTC
>-|TRBJ2-7|TRBV6-2/TRBV6-3|-
CASSSPYEQYF
TGTGCCAGCAGTTCCCCCTACGAGCAGTACTTC
>few|TRBJ2-3|TRBV19|TRBD2
CASSMLAGGGIDTQYF
TGTGCCAGTAGTATGCTAGCGGGAGGCGGTATAGATACGCAGTATTTT
>few|TRBJ2-1|TRBV6-6|-
CASGGTVYNEQFF
TGTGCCAGCGGAGGGACAGTTTACAATGAGCAGTTCTTC
>-|TRBJ2-1|TRBV20-1|TRBD2
CSASSGSGTYNEQFF
TGCAGTGCTAGTAGCGGGAGCGGGACCTACAATGAGCAGTTCTTC
>many|TRBJ2-7|TRBV29-1|TRBD2
CSVEDPAGLSYEQYF
TGCAGCGTTGAAGATCCAGCGGGACTTTCCTACGAGCAGTACTTC
>-|TRBJ1-6|TRBV6-1|-
CASSEWNQNSPLHF
TGTGCCAGCAGTGAATGGAACCAGAATTCACCCCTCCACTTT
>few|TRBJ2-7|TRBV20-1|-
CSARGPASTYEQYF
TGCAGTGCTAGAGGTCCCGCGTCAACCTACGAGCAGTACTTC
>-|TRBJ2-1|TRBV19|-
CASSINTPDEQFF
TGTGCCAGTAGTATCAATACCCCGGATGAGCAGTTCTTC
>many|TRBJ2-1|TRBV4-1|TRBD1
CASSQEDRATYNEQFF
TGCGCCAGCAGCCAAGAGGACAGGGCTACCTACAATGAGCAGTTCTTC
>few|TRBJ2-7|TRBV9|-
CASSVDRGTGYEQYF
TGTGCCAGCAGCGTAGATCGCGGGACCGGCTACGAGCAGTACTTC
>many|TRBJ2-3|TRBV27|-
CASSITGTHGDTQYF
TGTGCCAGCAGTATCACCGGGACCCACGGGGATACGCAGTATTTT
>few|TRBJ2-5|TRBV7-9|-
CASSLYGLAGETQYF
TGTGCCAGCAGCTTATACGGTCTGGCTGGGGAGACCCAGTACTTC
>few|TRBJ2-3|TRBV9|-
CASSARDRERDTQYF
TGTGCCAGCAGCGCCCGGGACCGAGAAAGAGATACGCAGTATTTT
>many|TRBJ2-1|TRBV6-2/TRBV6-3|TRBD2
CASSYWGSGTPWEQFF
TGTGCCAGCAGTTACTGGGGTAGCGGGACCCCCTGGGAGCAGTTCTTC
>-|TRBJ2-1|TRBV5-5|TRBD2
CASTAPSGGGSYNEQFF
TGTGCCAGCACCGCCCCTAGCGGGGGCGGCTCCTACAATGAGCAGTTCTTC
>-|TRBJ1-2|TRBV2|-
CASTSTDYGYTF
TGTGCCAGCACCTCGACAGACTATGGCTACACCTTC
>few|TRBJ2-2|TRBV10-3|-
CAISGRDGHTGELFF
TGTGCCATCAGTGGTCGGGACGGACACACCGGGGAGCTGTTTTTT
>many|TRBJ1-1|TRBV11-2|-
CASSLDPGNTEAFF
TGTGCCAGCAGCTTAGATCCAGGGAACACTGAAGCTTTCTTT
>few|TRBJ2-1|TRBV7-8|TRBD2
CASSLEASGWGMDEQFF
TGTGCCAGCAGCTTAGAAGCTAGCGGGTGGGGTATGGATGAGCAGTTCTTC
>-|TRBJ1-5|TRBV27|-
CASSSGAHSNQPQHF
TGTGCCAGCAGCTCAGGGGCCCACAGCAATCAGCCCCAGCATTTT
>few|TRBJ2-3|TRBV11-2|TRBD2
CASSLVGHPLLAGHTDTQYF
TGTGCCAGCAGCTTAGTCGGTCACCCCCTACTAGCGGGGCACACAGATACGCAGTATTTT
>few|TRBJ2-1|TRBV27|TRBD2
CASRAAGGGIHNEQFF
TGTGCCAGCAGAGCAGCGGGAGGGGGGATCCACAATGAGCAGTTCTTC
>many|TRBJ2-5|TRBV29-1|-
CSHWGLETQYF
TGCAGCCACTGGGGGCTTGAGACCCAGTACTTC